This TCR beta chain was identified in a study of CD8 T cell repertoires and HIV-1 epitope variants. Study overall: T cells were stimulated with Twenty-five Gag and Nef peptides separately. An uncultured baseline aliquot held 1M T cells.

In regard to this clone: Its antigen is not identified.

CDR3 length: 14 amino acids. The ends were cut back, 5 bases at V and 5 bases at J, with 13 bases in the middle. Germline CDR1 LNHNV, CDR2 YYDKDF (reference sequence). The assay was immunoSEQ multiplex PCR, and TCRdb's table has in-frame clones only and misses some. Of 4,500 to 6,000 clones in the sample, over 60% are singletons; the top ten hold roughly two fifths. The receptor was derived from a male donor with HIV. The chain employs TRBV15 and TRBJ1-5, with D uncertain. The sequenced sample was cultured CD8+ T cells derived from PBMCs. The CDR3 reads CATSPNGYDQPQHF. For the CDR3, the DNA is TGTGCCACCAGCCCTAACGGCTACGATCAGCCCCAGCATTTT.